The 5 T cell receptor beta chains below all came from one sample that was sequenced in a study of OX40 agonist ivuxolimab in advanced cancers. This table comes from immunoSEQ multiplex PCR, and its TCRdb copy is limited to in-frame clones, with some not included. The sample holds more than 75,000 clones, approximately 86% seen once. The specimen was CD4+ or CD8+ T cells sorted from blood, collected in a trial of the OX40 agonist ivuxolimab. Receptor source: an adult with an advanced solid tumor such as melanoma, head and neck, liver or kidney cancer.

The chain recombines TRBV27 with TRBJ1-1; D is ambiguous. Trimming stripped 2 bases from V and 2 bases from J, with 6 bases between. CDR1 MNHEY and CDR2 SMNVEV come from the germline V gene (reference sequence). The CDR3 extends over 13 amino acids. Here the CDR3 DNA reads TGTGCCAGCAGTTTACTCTTTAACACTGAAGCTTTCTTT. Translation gives CASSLLFNTEAFF.

The rearrangement links TRBV6-6 to TRBJ1-1; no firm D call. V lost 7 bases, J lost 4 bases, and 13 bases lay in between. Looked up from germline, CDR1 is MNHNY and CDR2 is SVGAGI (reference sequence). This CDR3 is built from 13 residues. The chain's CDR3 is CASTNPGVTEAFF. The CDR3 DNA sequence: TGTGCCAGCACCAACCCCGGGGTCACTGAAGCTTTCTTT.

This clone was picked up one time. This chain links TRBV6-5 with TRBJ1-4; D is unresolved. The CDR3 contains 14 residues. Per germline, CDR1 MNHEY and CDR2 SVGAGI. V was pared by 2 bases and J by 4 bases, with 8 bases between. The CDR3 region is CASSYGGSNEKLFF. DNA for the CDR3: TGTGCCAGCAGTTACGGCGGGAGTAATGAAAAACTGTTTTTT.

The gene calls are TRBV10-2 and TRBJ2-1, with 7 bases lining up with TRBD2. Germline V gene sequence: CDR1 WSHSY, CDR2 SAAADI. CDR3 length: 13 residues. The V and J ends lost 6 bases and 4 bases, in that order; junction bases with no gene match: 3. CDR3 residues: CASRLARYNEQFF. The DNA for the CDR3 is TGCGCCAGCAGACTAGCGAGATACAATGAGCAGTTCTTC.

The chain is built from TRBV19 and TRBJ1-5; no reliable D call. Germline CDR1 reads LNHDA; CDR2 reads SQIVND (reference sequence). The CDR3 runs 16 residues. Between the trimmed V and J ends, which lost 1 base and 2 bases, there was a span of 12 bases. The CDR3 reads CASSIGSPLGNQPQHF. DNA of the CDR3: TGTGCCAGTAGTATAGGGTCGCCCCTCGGCAATCAGCCCCAGCATTTT.